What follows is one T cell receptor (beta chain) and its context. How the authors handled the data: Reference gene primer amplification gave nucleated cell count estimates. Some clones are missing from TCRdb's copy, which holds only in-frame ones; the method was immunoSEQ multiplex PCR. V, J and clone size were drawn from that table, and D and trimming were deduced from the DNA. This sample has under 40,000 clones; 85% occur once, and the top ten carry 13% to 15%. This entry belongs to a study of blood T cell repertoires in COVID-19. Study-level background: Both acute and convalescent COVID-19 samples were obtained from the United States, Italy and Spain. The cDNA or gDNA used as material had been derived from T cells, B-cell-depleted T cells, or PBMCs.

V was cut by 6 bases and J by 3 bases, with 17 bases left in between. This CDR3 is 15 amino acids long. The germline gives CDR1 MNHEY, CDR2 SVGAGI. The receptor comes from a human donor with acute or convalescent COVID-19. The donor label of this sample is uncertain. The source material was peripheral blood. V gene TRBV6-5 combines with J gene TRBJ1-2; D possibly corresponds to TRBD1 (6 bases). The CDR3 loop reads CASSPETGVDYGYTF. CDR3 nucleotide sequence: TGTGCCAGCAGCCCCGAGACAGGTGTGGACTATGGCTACACCTTC.